This entry lists 3 T cell receptor beta chains sequenced from one sample in a study of OX40 agonist ivuxolimab in advanced cancers. Sequenced by immunoSEQ multiplex PCR; TCRdb stores in-frame clones only, minus some. The sample includes tens of thousands of clones, around 84% seen only once; the top ten take 2% to 3%. The sample was CD4+ or CD8+ T cells sorted from blood, taken in a trial of the OX40 agonist ivuxolimab. The receptors here all came from an adult with an advanced solid tumor such as melanoma, head and neck, liver or kidney cancer.

The chain couples TRBV27 to TRBJ2-1; 8 nucleotides match TRBD2. This CDR3 contains 15 residues. Trimming took 5 bases from V and 9 from J; bases not matched to a gene: 12. Germline V gene sequence: CDR1 MNHEY, CDR2 SMNVEV (reference sequence). The CDR3 DNA reads as TGTGCCAGCAGTCAAATAGCGGGAAGTTCCAGTGAGCAGTTCTTC. Residues: CASSQIAGSSSEQFF.

The rearrangement joins TRBV28 to TRBJ2-5; tentative D call: TRBD2 (5 bases). The germline CDR1 and CDR2 sequences are MDHEN and SYDVKM. V was trimmed by 3 bases and J by 4 bases, leaving 12 bases between them. CDR3 length: 14 residues. The CDR3 sequence is CASSFLAPRETQYF. CDR3 DNA: TGTGCCAGCAGTTTCCTAGCCCCGAGAGAGACCCAGTACTTC.

V and J are TRBV7-7 and TRBJ2-1, with D unresolved. CDR1 and CDR2 from the germline V gene are SSHAT and FNYEAQ (reference sequence). The CDR3 length is 13 residues. V lost 1 base to trimming and J lost 5 bases, with 6 bases between them. The CDR3 nucleotides read TGTGCCAGCAGCTTAGGACTGGACAATGAGCAGTTCTTC. This gives the protein CASSLGLDNEQFF. The full variable domain, rest sourced from reference TRBV7-7 and TRBJ2-1, is GAGVSQSPRYKVTKRGQDVTLRCDPISSHATLYWYQQALGQGPEFLTYFNYEAQPDKSGLPSDRFSAERPEGSISTLTIQRTEQRDSAMYRCASSLGLDNEQFFGPGTRLTVL.